This T cell receptor (beta chain) comes out of a study of T cells expressing NK-cell markers. TCR beta cDNA was made by 5'RACE template switching with UMIs. TCRdb reanalyzed the 5' RACE reads and collapses them to one entry per CDR3 protein, without DNA. The specimen's table records 200,000 to 300,000 distinct CDR3 sequences. This CDR3 has 15 amino acids. Germline lookup yields CDR1 SGHRS and CDR2 YFSETQ. The rearrangement links TRBV5-1 to TRBJ2-1; TCRdb's D call of TRBD2 is untestable without DNA. This sequence was found in a man aged 18-30 years in good health. The sequencing sample was made of blood T cells: a sorted CD56 or NKG2C T cell subset, CD4+ or CD8+ T cells, or bulk PBMC T cells (not recorded which). The CDR3 sequence: CASSPGTSGAREQFF.